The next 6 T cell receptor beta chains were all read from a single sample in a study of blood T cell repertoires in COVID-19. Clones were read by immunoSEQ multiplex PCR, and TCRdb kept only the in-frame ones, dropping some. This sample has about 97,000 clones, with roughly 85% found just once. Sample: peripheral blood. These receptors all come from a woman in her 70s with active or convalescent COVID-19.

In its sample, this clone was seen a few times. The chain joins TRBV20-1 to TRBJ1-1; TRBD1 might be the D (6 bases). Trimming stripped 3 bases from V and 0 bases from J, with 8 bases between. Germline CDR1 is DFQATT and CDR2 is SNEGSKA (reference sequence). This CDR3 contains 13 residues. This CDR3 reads CSASQGLNTEAFF. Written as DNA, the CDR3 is TGCAGTGCTAGTCAGGGGCTGAACACTGAAGCTTTCTTT.

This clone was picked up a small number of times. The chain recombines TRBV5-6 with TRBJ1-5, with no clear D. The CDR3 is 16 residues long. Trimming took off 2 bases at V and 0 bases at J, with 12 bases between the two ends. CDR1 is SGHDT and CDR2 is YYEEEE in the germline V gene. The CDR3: CASSFSAQASNQPQHF. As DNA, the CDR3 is TGTGCCAGCAGCTTTAGTGCGCAGGCTAGCAATCAGCCCCAGCATTTT.

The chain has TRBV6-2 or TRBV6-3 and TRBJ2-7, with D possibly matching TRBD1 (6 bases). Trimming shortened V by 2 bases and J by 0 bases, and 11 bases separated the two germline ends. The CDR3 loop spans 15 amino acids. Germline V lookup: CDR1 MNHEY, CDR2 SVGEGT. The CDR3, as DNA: TGTGCCAGCAGTTACCGGGGCAGGGGCTCCTACGAGCAGTACTTC. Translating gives CASSYRGRGSYEQYF.

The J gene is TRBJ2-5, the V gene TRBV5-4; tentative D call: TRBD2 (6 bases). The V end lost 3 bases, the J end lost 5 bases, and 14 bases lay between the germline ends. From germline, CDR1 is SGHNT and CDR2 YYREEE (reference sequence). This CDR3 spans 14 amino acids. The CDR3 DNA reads TGTGCCAGCAGCTCTCAGGGAGGTGGGGAGACCCAGTACTTC. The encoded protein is CASSSQGGGETQYF.

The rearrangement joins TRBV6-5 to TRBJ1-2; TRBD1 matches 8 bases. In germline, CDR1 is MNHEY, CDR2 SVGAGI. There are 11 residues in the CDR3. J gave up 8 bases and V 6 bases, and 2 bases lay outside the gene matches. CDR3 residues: CASSDRGGYTF. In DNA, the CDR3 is TGTGCCAGCAGCGACAGGGGCGGCTACACCTTC.

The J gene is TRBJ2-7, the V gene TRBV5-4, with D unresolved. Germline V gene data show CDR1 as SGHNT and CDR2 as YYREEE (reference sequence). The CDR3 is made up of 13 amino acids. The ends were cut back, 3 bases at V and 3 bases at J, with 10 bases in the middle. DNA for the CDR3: TGTGCCAGCAGCTCCTCCTTCAGCTACGAGCAGTACTTC. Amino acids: CASSSSFSYEQYF.